The next 4 T cell receptor beta chains were all read from a single sample in a study of T cells in Graves' hyperthyroidism and ophthalmopathy. Template material for amplifying TCR beta CDR3 regions consisted of RNA transcripts. The HTBI primer set drove a first-round RT-PCR of the TCR CDR3. Each CDR3 protein is one row after TCRdb ran MiXCR on the multiplex PCR reads. The data hold hundreds of thousands of distinct CDR3 sequences, with less than 20% observed a single time. The material sequenced was blood. These TCRs come from a woman younger than 35 with Graves' hyperthyroidism.

This clonotype was observed at least ten times. V and J are TRBV7-8 and TRBJ2-3; D may be TRBD1 or TRBD2 (5 bases each). The ends were cut back, 5 bases at V and 0 bases at J, with 12 bases in the middle. The V gene's germline CDR1 is SGHVS and CDR2 FQNEAQ. The CDR3 sequence is 15 residues long. The CDR3, as DNA: TGTGCCAGCAGCCTTCCCCGGGACAGCACAGATACGCAGTATTTT. As protein: CASSLPRDSTDTQYF.

The rearrangement uses TRBV4-1 and TRBJ2-3; 8 positions agree with TRBD2. The CDR3 has 16 amino acids. Germline V lookup: CDR1 MGHRA, CDR2 YSYEKL. V trimming: 5 bases; J trimming: 1 base; junction bases outside the gene matches: 8. In DNA, the CDR3 is TGCGCCAGCAGCTCCTTCGGACTAGCCGGCACAGATACGCAGTATTTT. It specifies CASSSFGLAGTDTQYF.

The chain is built from TRBV19 and TRBJ2-7; 9 bases are shared with TRBD1. V lost 5 bases to trimming and J lost 5 bases; unmatched junction nucleotides: 10. The germline V gene encodes CDR1 LNHDA and CDR2 SQIVND (reference sequence). This CDR3 spans 15 amino acids. CDR3 amino acids: CASSDTGTGIHEQYF. In nucleotides, the CDR3 is TGTGCCAGTAGTGACACTGGGACAGGGATCCACGAGCAGTACTTC.

This clonotype was seen just once. V gene TRBV12-3 or TRBV12-4 combines with J gene TRBJ1-1; TRBD1 aligns across 7 bases. The CDR3 length is 14 residues. Trimming cost V 3 bases and J 7 bases; bases outside gene matches: 8. The CDR3 region has the DNA TGTGCCAGCAGTTTCAAGGGGGCAGGAGATGAAGCTTTCTTT. This translates into CASSFKGAGDEAFF.